The 9 T cell receptor beta chains listed next were all sequenced from one sample in a study of sequential checkpoint blockade in melanoma (dated by TCRdb to about 2019). The library was produced with the immunoSEQ multiplex PCR assay. TCRdb limited this immuneACCESS table to in-frame rearrangements with V and J called. A share of clones is missing; checked studies link under half to unresolved V genes, and the rest is unexplained. The sample includes more than 30,000 clones, with 30% to 40% observed a single time. Less than 2% of the sample goes to the ten largest clones. What this sample's treatment or condition label stands for: randomized to nivolumab then ipilimumab (arm A) or the reverse (arm B). This specimen was tumor tissue (inferred from file names), taken from a patient given nivolumab and ipilimumab in sequence. The receptors derive from a human donor with melanoma.

This clone appeared a few times. The rearrangement joins TRBV11-3 to TRBJ2-1, with 10 positions matching TRBD2. V dropped 5 bases and J dropped 10; count of bases not matched to a gene: 17. The CDR3 spans 17 residues. Germline CDR1 is SGHNT and CDR2 is YENEEA. DNA of the CDR3: TGTGCCAGCAGCCAATCTATTATCAGCGGGAGGGCCCAAGAGCAGTTCTTC. Protein: CASSQSIISGRAQEQFF.

This clone was recorded a few times. The chain has TRBV6-8 and TRBJ2-7, with D possibly TRBD2 on 5 matching bases. CDR1 MNHGY and CDR2 SAAAGT come from the germline V gene. The CDR3 spans 13 residues. Trimming removed 2 bases at V and 1 base at J, with 6 bases between. The CDR3, as DNA: TGTGCCAGCAGTTACGAGGGATCCTACGAGCAGTACTTC. This codes for CASSYEGSYEQYF.

The V and J genes are TRBV14 and TRBJ2-3; D not certain. V lost 1 base and J 2 bases, leaving 16 bases between the germline ends. Germline V gives CDR1 SGHDN, CDR2 FVKESK. The CDR3 extends over 17 amino acids. The CDR3 coding sequence is TGTGCCAGCAGCCAAGCACCCGGGTTGAAGACCACAGATACGCAGTATTTT. Translated: CASSQAPGLKTTDTQYF.

V gene TRBV4-1 combines with J gene TRBJ2-7, with D unresolved. Germline lookup yields CDR1 MGHRA and CDR2 YSYEKL. This CDR3 contains 13 residues. Trimming stripped 1 base from V and 4 bases from J, with 8 bases between. CDR3 DNA: TGCGCCAGCAGCCAAGTTGGAAGGTACGAGCAGTACTTC. Translating gives CASSQVGRYEQYF.

This clone was picked up a small number of times. This sequence joins TRBV6-8 and TRBJ1-3; TRBD1 is a possible D gene (6 bases). Germline CDR1 reads MNHGY; CDR2 reads SAAAGT. The germline V and J ends were trimmed by 5 bases and 3 bases, with 14 bases remaining between them. The CDR3 has 15 residues. The DNA of the CDR3 is TGTGCCAGCAGTACGGGGGGCGCTGGTGGAAACACCATATATTTT. The encoded protein is CASSTGGAGGNTIYF.

The V gene is TRBV30, the J gene TRBJ2-3; TRBD2 matches 10 bases. Per germline, CDR1 GTSNPN and CDR2 SVGIG (reference sequence). Trimming took 1 base from V and 5 from J; bases not matched to a gene: 9. The CDR3 runs to 16 residues. CDR3 region: CAWSGEAGGRVDTQYF. In DNA, the CDR3 is TGTGCCTGGAGTGGAGAAGCGGGGGGGCGAGTAGATACGCAGTATTTT.

The chain links TRBV7-2 to TRBJ1-2; D is possibly TRBD1 (5 bases). The CDR3 consists of 13 residues. V shed 8 bases and J shed 8 bases, with 18 bases lying between them. CDR1 and CDR2 (germline): SGHTA, FQGNSA. In nucleotides, the CDR3 is TGTGCCAGCTCGGGTTGGCAGGGAGGAGGCTACACCTTC. It codes for CASSGWQGGGYTF.

This chain joins TRBV28 and TRBJ2-1; TRBD1 agrees at 10 bases. Germline V gene lookup returns CDR1 MDHEN and CDR2 SYDVKM. The trim removed 2 bases at V and 8 bases at J, leaving 6 bases unmatched. CDR3 length equals 15 residues. The CDR3, as DNA: TGTGCCAGCAGTTTAGCCGGGACAGGGGAACATGAGCAGTTCTTC. It yields the protein CASSLAGTGEHEQFF.

This clone has a handful of counts. The V gene is TRBV28, the J gene TRBJ1-4; possibly TRBD1 for D (5 bases). Germline CDR1 is MDHEN and CDR2 is SYDVKM. Trimming took 2 bases from V and 5 from J, leaving 18 bases between them. This CDR3 contains 17 residues. The CDR3 is CASSLLDIWEVNEKLFF. The CDR3 DNA reads as TGTGCCAGCAGTTTACTGGACATCTGGGAGGTAAATGAAAAACTGTTTTTT.